Given below is one TCR beta chain in context. Its target is unknown. This clone may be a read error of a much larger clone one base away. These data belong to a study of T and B cells in COVID-19 patients. Study summary: Peripheral blood came from COVID-19 patients with active infection or after recovery.

BIOMED2 TRB-A/B primer pools were used in multiplex TRB PCR. TCRdb re-derived calls from the multiplex PCR reads in MiXCR, one entry per CDR3 protein. The sample includes 5,300 or so distinct CDR3 sequences, 27% of them seen just once. Each TRB amplification used roughly 250-550 ng of genomic DNA from blood. Notes on the study in general: The recovered cohort had approximately 2,000 exclusive TCR clusters, including around 34 low generation probability clusters.

The CDR3 is 13 residues long. The sequence was obtained from a human donor with active COVID-19. The donor label of this sample is uncertain. The chain uses TRBV12-3 or TRBV12-4 and TRBJ2-2; 7 bases fit TRBD1. Material: blood. The CDR3 nucleotides read TGTGCCAGCAGTCGACAGGGTTCCGGGCAGCTGTTTTTT. Protein: CASSRQGSGQLFF.